Detailed here is one TCR beta chain. What it recognizes is unknown. The study drew its donors from healthy HIV-negative adults without recent acute infections or vaccinations. This sample is drawn from a study of shared clonotypes between healthy human individuals. Broader study findings: The study generally estimated greater richness for naive than memory subsets. For naive CD4 cells, roughly 4.6% of clonotypes were shared across a handful of donors.

Here immunoSEQ multiplex PCR was the method, and the copy in TCRdb shows in-frame clones only, minus some. The data contain about 2.4 million clones, approximately 90% of them singletons. The source of this sequence is a young man in good health. Sequenced: naive CD4+ T cells sorted from blood. The subset denotes: CD45RA+ positively selected.

Written as DNA, the CDR3 is TGCGCCAGCAGCTCGGGGACTAGCGGGAGGGTATACGAGCAGTACTTC. This translates into CASSSGTSGRVYEQYF. The chain uses TRBV5-1 and TRBJ2-7; 16 positions agree with TRBD2. The trim removed 3 bases at V and 4 bases at J, leaving 4 bases unmatched. The germline V gene has CDR1 SGHRS and CDR2 YFSETQ. The CDR3 is 16 amino acids.